A single TCR beta chain is shown here with its context. The antigen this receptor binds is unknown. No per-base quality is available; no much larger clone lies one base away. The sample originates from a study of CD8+CD57+ T cells in acquired aplastic anemia (dated by TCRdb to 2016 to 2019). As for the study more broadly: A mean of roughly 3.2 ug of DNA, ranging from roughly 0.19 to 27.4 ug, was extracted from sorted CD4+ and CD8+ cells. An average of approximately 9.8 million reads for CD4+ cells and 11 million to 13 million reads for CD8+ cells was obtained from healthy donor samples.

In this study, sorted CD4+ and CD8+ T cells from the blood of healthy subjects and of severe aplastic anemia patients had their TCR repertoires deep-sequenced. Ficoll-Paque density gradient centrifugation was used to isolate peripheral blood mononuclear cells. CD4+ and CD8+ T cells were sorted by FACS or magnetic beads before DNA extraction. V is clipped by 5 bases and J by 4 bases, and the sequence between their germline boundaries is 20 bases long. The CDR3 numbers 17 residues from cysteine through phenylalanine. The sequence is cut down to CDR3 DNA, 51 bases in frame from base 1. CDR1 SEHNR and CDR2 FQNEAQ are derived from the germline V gene (reference sequence). Results and caveats for the whole study, not just this receptor: Between patients and healthy controls, no significant difference in CD8+ Simpson's diversity was found (P=0.060). Twenty-nine CD8+ CDR3 sequences were found to be shared between patients and controls, but these sequences appeared to be highly expressed in patients and within the immunodominant clones of the patients.

Genomic DNA was used as template for profiling of TCR beta VDJ combinations and CDR3 sequences. TCR repertoire sequencing was run on an Illumina HiSeq 2000. Per the authors' processing: Repertoire assessment relied on Simpson's diversity index, CDR3 size and DJ length profiles, and TRBV/TRBJ rearrangement plots. The immunodominant clone was defined as the most abundant DNA sequence in deep sequencing data. CDR3 amino acid sequences were checked for sharing across subjects and were also compared against the VDJdb database and published repertoires. TCRdb reanalyzed the raw reads on its own, using fastp at Q25 for trimming and MiXCR for clone calling, and kept in-frame beta chains. Rows are unified per CDR3 protein, each entry keeping the most common DNA and genes. TCRdb, not the original authors, processed these V and J calls. The sample table lists about 210,000 distinct CDR3 sequences, roughly 55% of them with a count of one. The ten largest clones capture over 25% of the sample.

Sequencing was performed on sorted CD4+, CD8+, or CD8+CD57+ T cells (not recorded which) from PBMCs. The receptor was derived from a human donor in good health. The chain was built from TRBV7-9 and TRBJ2-2; the D gene is perhaps TRBD1, from 8 matching bases. The CDR3: CASSPTGGREFTGELFF. The nucleotide sequence reads TGTGCCAGCAGCCCTACAGGGGGGCGGGAGTTCACCGGGGAGCTGTTTTTT.